This entry lists 8 T cell receptor beta chains sequenced from one sample in a study of neurological immune-mediated disorders. TCRdb ran MiXCR on the 5' RACE reads and lists one entry per CDR3 protein. The data contain roughly 62,000 distinct CDR3 sequences, 3% to 4% of them singletons. Sample: PBMCs. These receptors all come from a woman between 50 and 59 years old with multiple sclerosis.

There are a few counts of this clonotype. The V gene is TRBV7-2, the J gene TRBJ2-1; 7 nucleotides agree with TRBD1. Germline CDR1 is SGHTA and CDR2 is FQGNSA. The CDR3 is 14 residues long. V dropped 4 bases and J dropped 16; count of bases not matched to a gene: 16. CDR3 amino acids: CASSSEPLDWDRFF. The CDR3 nucleotides are TGTGCCAGCAGCTCCGAACCCCTAGACTGGGACAGATTCTTC.

This clonotype was observed many times. This rearrangement joins TRBV7-2 to TRBJ2-3; TRBD2 aligns across 14 bases. There are 14 residues in the CDR3. The germline V gene has CDR1 SGHTA and CDR2 FQGNSA. V trimming: 6 bases; J trimming: 9 bases; junction bases outside the gene matches: 5. The CDR3 DNA reads as TGTGCCAGCAGACCGGGGACTAGCGGGAGAACGCAGTATTTT. Amino acids: CASRPGTSGRTQYF.

This clonotype rates as medium-sized (0.01 to 0.1%). V and J are TRBV4-1 and TRBJ2-6; D call uncertain. Looked up from germline, CDR1 is MGHRA and CDR2 is YSYEKL. The germline V and J ends were trimmed by 2 bases and 2 bases, with 7 bases remaining between them. The CDR3 extends over 15 amino acids. For the CDR3, the DNA is TGCGCCAGCAGCCAAACGTCGACTGGGGCCAACGTCCTGACTTTC. Its translation is CASSQTSTGANVLTF.

This clonotype was seen more than once but under ten times. Given a much more abundant clone one base away, this may be a read error. The chain links TRBV5-1 to TRBJ1-2; D remains unclear. The germline CDR1 and CDR2 sequences are SGHRS and YFSETQ. This CDR3 contains 14 residues. The V end was cut by 0 bases, the J end by 5 bases, with 11 bases between. The CDR3 region is CASSLVTAGYGYTF. CDR3 coding DNA: TGCGCCAGCAGCTTGGTCACAGCGGGGTATGGCTACACCTTC.

This clonotype was counted many times. The junction departs from germline at one end; a sequencing error may be responsible. The gene calls are TRBV3-1 and TRBJ2-2, with no clear D. Looked up from germline, CDR1 is LGHDT and CDR2 is YNNKEL (reference sequence). The CDR3 covers 14 residues. The DNA of the CDR3 is TGTGCCAGCACCCAAAGGAGAGCCACCGGGGAGCTGTTTTTT. Its protein is CASTQRRATGELFF.

With regard to this clonotype: A much larger clone lies one base from this, so it may be a read error. The rearrangement joins TRBV20-1 to TRBJ1-5, with TRBD1 identical over 8 bases. This CDR3 contains 14 residues. Looked up from germline, CDR1 is DFQATT and CDR2 is SNEGSKA (reference sequence). The CDR3 nucleotides read TGCAGTGCTTACGACAGGGGCGGCAATCAGTCCCAGCATTTT. It codes for CSAYDRGGNQSQHF.

This clonotype showed up many times. The V gene is TRBV5-1, the J gene TRBJ1-3; D not certain. Trimming stripped 3 bases from V and 4 bases from J, with 20 bases between. The CDR3 length is 17 residues. Germline V lookup: CDR1 SGHRS, CDR2 YFSETQ. The CDR3 sequence: CASSSGPGSSTGNTIYF. CDR3 sequence (DNA): TGCGCCAGCAGCTCCGGCCCGGGCTCATCGACCGGAAACACCATATATTTT. The full variable domain, its missing parts supplied by reference TRBV5-1 and TRBJ1-3, is KAGVTQTPRYLIKTRGQQVTLSCSPISGHRSVSWYQQTPGQGLQFLFEYFSETQRNKGNFPGRFSGRQFSNSRSEMNVSTLELGDSALYLCASSSGPGSSTGNTIYFGEGSWLTVV.

This sequence joins TRBV28 and TRBJ2-3; 8 nucleotides line up with TRBD2. Germline assignment: CDR1 MDHEN and CDR2 SYDVKM. The CDR3 covers 16 residues. The V gene end was trimmed by 4 bases and the J gene end by 5 bases; junction bases not matched to a gene: 11. CDR3 protein: CASSSTGGTRLDTQYF. For the CDR3, the DNA is TGTGCCAGCAGTTCGACGGGAGGGACGAGGTTAGATACGCAGTATTTT.